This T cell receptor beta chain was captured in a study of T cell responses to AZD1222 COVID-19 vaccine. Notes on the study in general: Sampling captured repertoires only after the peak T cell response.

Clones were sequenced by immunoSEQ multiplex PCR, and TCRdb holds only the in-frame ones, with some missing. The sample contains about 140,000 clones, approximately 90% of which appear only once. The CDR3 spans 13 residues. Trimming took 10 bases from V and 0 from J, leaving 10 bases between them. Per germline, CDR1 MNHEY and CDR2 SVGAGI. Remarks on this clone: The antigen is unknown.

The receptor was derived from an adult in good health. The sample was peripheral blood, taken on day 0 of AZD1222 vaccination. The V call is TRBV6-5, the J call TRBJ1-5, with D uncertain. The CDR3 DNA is TGTGCCACCCGGCTGAATAGCAATCAGCCCCAGCATTTT. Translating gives CATRLNSNQPQHF.